This T cell receptor (beta chain) was recorded in a study of CD8+ T cells in alopecia areata. Study summary: Tofacitinib ran for 6 to 18 months before 6 months off drug.

Obtained from alopecia areata patients were lesional scalp punch biopsies along with peripheral blood. After isolation, RNA underwent reverse transcription to generate cDNA as the sequencing template. Profiled with immunoSEQ multiplex PCR; TCRdb holds only in-frame clones, not every one. The repertoire holds roughly 250,000 clones, about two thirds seen once, with 1.2% in the top ten. This clone was seen a handful of times. Its antigen is undetermined. Study-level results: Relative to normal scalp, lesional scalp, especially alopecia totalis/universalis, showed higher clonality.

Germline V gene data show CDR1 as MGHRA and CDR2 as YSYEKL. CDR3 length equals 19 residues. The trim removed 1 base at V and 0 bases at J, leaving 12 bases unmatched. This TCR derives from a human donor with alopecia areata. This chain links TRBV4-1 with TRBJ2-3; 8 bases line up with TRBD2. Sequenced here: CD4+ T cells sorted from blood, sampled at week 0. CDR3 loop: CASSQGGSGATSSTDTQYF. In DNA, the CDR3 is TGCGCCAGCAGCCAAGGGGGTAGCGGGGCAACCTCTAGCACAGATACGCAGTATTTT.